The table lists the clone carrying this T cell receptor beta chain with a few counts. What it binds is unknown. This CDR3 has 16 amino acids. Combining a sample-barcoded 5' primer with a J-beta primer mix, a second PCR ran for roughly 7 to 11 cycles. MiXCR, run by TCRdb on the 5' RACE reads, gives a single entry per CDR3 protein. Here the sample spans 1.4 million to 1.5 million distinct CDR3 sequences, around two fifths being singletons. Each sample gave at least 7 million isolated PBMCs. No fewer than 5.5 micrograms of total RNA were isolated from every sample. These data come from a study of blood T cells in healthy people across ages. Findings of the study overall: Estimates based on one million T cells were treated as lower bounds. In these data, TCR beta diversity tracked strongly with naive T cell percentage.

V is TRBV21-1 and J is TRBJ2-3; the DNA was not compared with TRBD2, the D call given in the table. TRBV21-1 is listed as a pseudogene. The origin of this receptor is a woman between 18 and 29 years old in good health. Material for sequencing was blood. The chain's CDR3 is CASSKREGKITDTQYF. The CDR3 nucleotides are TGTGCCAGCAGCAAAAGAGAGGGAAAGATCACAGATACGCAGTATTTT.